This TCR beta chain was recovered during a study of human T cells and chemical hapten exposure. In its sample, this clonotype was seen a few times. TCRdb processed the RACE reads anew with MiXCR; each CDR3 protein has one entry. The data contain fewer than 200,000 distinct CDR3 sequences, 30% of them singletons. The CDR3 consists of 13 residues. CDR1 and CDR2 from the germline V gene are DFQATT and SNEGSKA (reference sequence). V dropped 4 bases and J dropped 0 bases, with 8 bases sitting between them. Sample time point: pre-sensitization, week 0. Treatment in this sample: therapeutic diphenylcyclopropenone sensitization with weekly scalp DPC.

The chain has TRBV20-1 and TRBJ2-3; D might be TRBD2 (6 bases). The source is a woman between 25 and 40 years old with alopecia areata. Some clones in this sample may be carry-over from other donors' samples. Sequenced material: whole blood, taken in connection with sensitization to the hapten diphenylcyclopropenone (DPC). The CDR3 region is CSAKAGSTDTQYF. In DNA form, the CDR3 reads TGCAGTGCTAAGGCGGGGAGCACAGATACGCAGTATTTT.